The rows below give T cell receptor beta chains drawn from one sample of a study of T cell repertoires in cytomegalovirus infection. No antigen has been assigned to these receptors. TCRdb re-called the reads through MiXCR, storing one row per CDR3 protein. This sample yields under 120,000 distinct CDR3 sequences, of which under 50% are seen a single time; roughly 70% belongs to the top ten. The sample was CD8+ T cells from cultured PBMCs, taken from culture after CMV antigen stimulation. These receptors originate from a human donor in good health (CMV status not recorded). Some clones in this sample may be carry-over from other donors' samples. CDR3s include the opening cysteine and the closing phenylalanine or tryptophan. A D gene is named only where the DNA matches it firmly. Expanded clones get a size class; other rows say once, few or many, or leave the size out.

clone size: .; V gene: TRBV30; D gene: TRBD1; J gene: TRBJ1-6; CDR3 protein: CAWSVPDRGISYNSPLHF; CDR3 DNA: TGTGCCTGGAGTGTACCGGACAGGGGGATCTCCTATAATTCACCCCTCCACTTT
clone size: few; V gene: TRBV28; D gene: TRBD2; J gene: TRBJ2-3; CDR3 protein: CASSLGLALDTQYF; CDR3 DNA: TGTGCCAGCAGTTTGGGACTAGCGCTAGATACGCAGTATTTT
clone size: few; V gene: TRBV4-1; D gene: .; J gene: TRBJ2-1; CDR3 protein: CASSPMEGTYNEQFF; CDR3 DNA: TGCGCCAGCAGCCCTATGGAGGGCACCTACAATGAGCAGTTCTTC
clone size: many; V gene: TRBV5-8; D gene: .; J gene: TRBJ2-7; CDR3 protein: CASSFYGSEQYF; CDR3 DNA: TGTGCCAGCAGCTTCTATGGGTCCGAGCAGTACTTC
clone size: few; V gene: TRBV12-3/TRBV12-4; D gene: .; J gene: TRBJ2-2; CDR3 protein: CATDANTGELFF; CDR3 DNA: TGTGCCACTGATGCGAACACCGGGGAGCTGTTTTTT
clone size: .; V gene: TRBV7-6; D gene: TRBD1; J gene: TRBJ1-2; CDR3 protein: CASSPQGAPGYTF; CDR3 DNA: TGTGCCAGCAGCCCACAGGGGGCGCCTGGCTACACCTTC
clone size: few; V gene: TRBV28; D gene: .; J gene: TRBJ2-3; CDR3 protein: CASSLWAGRSTDTQYF; CDR3 DNA: TGTGCCAGCAGTTTATGGGCGGGGAGGAGCACAGATACGCAGTATTTT
clone size: few; V gene: TRBV7-9; D gene: .; J gene: TRBJ2-3; CDR3 protein: CASSLDWGEDTQYF; CDR3 DNA: TGTGCCAGCAGCTTAGATTGGGGCGAGGATACGCAGTATTTT
clone size: .; V gene: TRBV7-9; D gene: TRBD1; J gene: TRBJ1-3; CDR3 protein: CASRGDSGNTIYF; CDR3 DNA: TGTGCCAGCAGGGGGGACAGTGGAAACACCATATATTTT
clone size: .; V gene: TRBV10-3; D gene: .; J gene: TRBJ2-5; CDR3 protein: CAISEPSEGSQETQYF; CDR3 DNA: TGTGCCATCAGTGAGCCCAGCGAGGGTAGCCAAGAGACCCAGTACTTC
clone size: .; V gene: TRBV27; D gene: .; J gene: TRBJ2-1; CDR3 protein: CASSSLSYNEQFF; CDR3 DNA: TGTGCCAGCAGCTCCCTCTCCTACAATGAGCAGTTCTTC
clone size: .; V gene: TRBV6-5; D gene: .; J gene: TRBJ2-7; CDR3 protein: CASSYSRGVHEQYF; CDR3 DNA: TGTGCCAGCAGTTACTCTCGAGGGGTCCACGAGCAGTACTTC
clone size: .; V gene: TRBV7-2; D gene: .; J gene: TRBJ1-2; CDR3 protein: CASTDWGYGYTF; CDR3 DNA: TGTGCCAGCACCGACTGGGGATATGGCTACACCTTC
clone size: .; V gene: TRBV9; D gene: .; J gene: TRBJ2-5; CDR3 protein: CASSVSGGTQYF; CDR3 DNA: TGTGCCAGCAGCGTTTCTGGTGGGACCCAGTACTTC
clone size: .; V gene: TRBV7-8; D gene: .; J gene: TRBJ2-2; CDR3 protein: CASSSGVNTGELFF; CDR3 DNA: TGTGCCAGCAGCTCGGGAGTAAACACCGGGGAGCTGTTTTTT
clone size: .; V gene: TRBV2; D gene: TRBD2; J gene: TRBJ2-1; CDR3 protein: CASRARGGINNEQFF; CDR3 DNA: TGTGCCAGCAGGGCCCGGGGGGGGATTAACAATGAGCAGTTCTTC
clone size: once; V gene: TRBV7-9; D gene: TRBD1; J gene: TRBJ2-1; CDR3 protein: CASRSPGQGYNEQFF; CDR3 DNA: TGTGCCAGCAGATCGCCGGGACAGGGGTACAATGAGCAGTTCTTC
clone size: .; V gene: TRBV6-2/TRBV6-3; D gene: .; J gene: TRBJ2-1; CDR3 protein: CASSPGQLHSYNEQFF; CDR3 DNA: TGTGCCAGCAGTCCCGGACAGCTACACTCCTACAATGAGCAGTTCTTC
clone size: .; V gene: TRBV7-3; D gene: TRBD1; J gene: TRBJ1-1; CDR3 protein: CASSPGGERPEAFF; CDR3 DNA: TGTGCCAGCAGCCCAGGGGGGGAGAGGCCTGAAGCTTTCTTT
clone size: .; V gene: TRBV7-6; D gene: TRBD1; J gene: TRBJ1-1; CDR3 protein: CASSVHDRGLGTEFF; CDR3 DNA: TGTGCCAGCAGCGTCCATGACAGGGGGCTGGGCACTGAATTCTTT
clone size: .; V gene: TRBV6-2/TRBV6-3; D gene: .; J gene: TRBJ2-7; CDR3 protein: CASSSGTTYEQYF; CDR3 DNA: TGTGCCAGCAGTTCCGGGACGACCTACGAGCAGTACTTC
clone size: .; V gene: TRBV6-1; D gene: .; J gene: TRBJ1-1; CDR3 protein: CASRVNTEAFF; CDR3 DNA: TGTGCCAGCCGAGTGAACACTGAAGCTTTCTTT
clone size: .; V gene: TRBV4-3; D gene: .; J gene: TRBJ2-2; CDR3 protein: CASSQEPGPGVLFF; CDR3 DNA: TGCGCCAGCAGCCAAGAGCCGGGGCCCGGGGTGCTGTTTTTT
clone size: many; V gene: TRBV11-3; D gene: .; J gene: TRBJ2-4; CDR3 protein: CASSLGAADKNIQYF; CDR3 DNA: TGTGCCAGCAGCTTAGGAGCAGCGGACAAAAACATTCAGTACTTC
clone size: few; V gene: TRBV7-8; D gene: .; J gene: TRBJ2-2; CDR3 protein: CASSPQSRRSYYDTGELFF; CDR3 DNA: TGTGCCAGCAGCCCCCAGAGCAGGCGCTCCTATTATGACACCGGGGAGCTGTTTTTT
clone size: .; V gene: TRBV12-3/TRBV12-4; D gene: .; J gene: TRBJ2-1; CDR3 protein: CASSPAGSGDEQFF; CDR3 DNA: TGTGCCAGCAGTCCAGCGGGGTCAGGGGATGAGCAGTTCTTC
clone size: .; V gene: TRBV10-3; D gene: .; J gene: TRBJ2-7; CDR3 protein: CAIGRGAGIDEQYF; CDR3 DNA: TGTGCCATCGGACGGGGGGCCGGGATTGACGAGCAGTACTTC
clone size: .; V gene: TRBV9; D gene: TRBD2; J gene: TRBJ2-3; CDR3 protein: CASSVLAGGPADTQYF; CDR3 DNA: TGTGCCAGCAGCGTTTTAGCGGGGGGGCCCGCAGATACGCAGTATTTT
clone size: once; V gene: TRBV4-3; D gene: .; J gene: TRBJ2-3; CDR3 protein: CASSQVGDPTDTQYF; CDR3 DNA: TGCGCCAGCAGCCAAGTTGGGGACCCAACAGATACGCAGTATTTT
clone size: .; V gene: TRBV7-2; D gene: .; J gene: TRBJ1-1; CDR3 protein: CASSSSGGSTEAFF; CDR3 DNA: TGTGCCAGCAGCTCTAGTGGGGGGAGCACTGAAGCTTTCTTT
clone size: .; V gene: TRBV6-5; D gene: .; J gene: TRBJ1-2; CDR3 protein: CASTQQVSGMGGYTF; CDR3 DNA: TGTGCCAGCACACAGCAGGTCTCAGGGATGGGTGGCTACACCTTC
clone size: few; V gene: TRBV7-3; D gene: .; J gene: TRBJ2-1; CDR3 protein: CASNLGGSYNEQFF; CDR3 DNA: TGTGCCAGCAATCTTGGGGGCTCCTACAATGAGCAGTTCTTC
clone size: .; V gene: TRBV4-1; D gene: .; J gene: TRBJ2-3; CDR3 protein: CASSQEWGSTDTQYF; CDR3 DNA: TGCGCCAGCAGCCAAGAATGGGGGAGCACAGATACGCAGTATTTT
clone size: .; V gene: TRBV27; D gene: .; J gene: TRBJ2-1; CDR3 protein: CASSPVDSSYNEQFF; CDR3 DNA: TGTGCCAGCAGTCCTGTTGATAGCTCCTACAATGAGCAGTTCTTC
clone size: .; V gene: TRBV19; D gene: TRBD1; J gene: TRBJ1-6; CDR3 protein: CASSTWDRESDSPLHF; CDR3 DNA: TGTGCCAGTAGTACTTGGGACAGAGAATCGGATTCACCCCTCCACTTT
clone size: .; V gene: TRBV25-1; D gene: TRBD2; J gene: TRBJ2-1; CDR3 protein: CASSEHQREMYNEQFF; CDR3 DNA: TGTGCCAGCAGTGAACACCAGCGGGAGATGTACAATGAGCAGTTCTTC
clone size: .; V gene: TRBV27; D gene: .; J gene: TRBJ2-7; CDR3 protein: CASSPLGRDYEQYF; CDR3 DNA: TGTGCCAGCAGTCCCCTAGGCCGGGACTACGAGCAGTACTTC
clone size: .; V gene: TRBV10-3; D gene: .; J gene: TRBJ2-7; CDR3 protein: CAISQGSYEQYF; CDR3 DNA: TGTGCCATCAGTCAGGGCTCCTACGAGCAGTACTTC
clone size: .; V gene: TRBV28; D gene: .; J gene: TRBJ1-2; CDR3 protein: CASSTRSRGLLNYGYTF; CDR3 DNA: TGTGCCAGCAGTACCCGGTCGCGCGGACTCCTTAACTATGGCTACACCTTC
clone size: few; V gene: TRBV12-3/TRBV12-4; D gene: .; J gene: TRBJ1-5; CDR3 protein: CASSHVGGASNQPQHF; CDR3 DNA: TGTGCCAGCAGCCACGTCGGAGGGGCTAGCAATCAGCCCCAGCATTTT
clone size: .; V gene: TRBV7-4; D gene: TRBD1; J gene: TRBJ2-2; CDR3 protein: CASSLPKTGTYTGELFF; CDR3 DNA: TGTGCCAGCAGCTTACCCAAGACAGGGACGTACACCGGGGAGCTGTTTTTT
clone size: few; V gene: TRBV12-3/TRBV12-4; D gene: .; J gene: TRBJ2-1; CDR3 protein: CASSFASHNEQFF; CDR3 DNA: TGTGCCAGCAGTTTCGCTAGCCACAATGAGCAGTTCTTC
clone size: .; V gene: TRBV4-1; D gene: TRBD1; J gene: TRBJ1-2; CDR3 protein: CASSQLQGEPYGYTF; CDR3 DNA: TGCGCCAGCAGCCAACTTCAGGGGGAACCCTATGGCTACACCTTC